This is a list of T cell receptor beta chains from one sample in a study of Ad26.COV2.S vaccination and SARS-CoV-2 variants. The repertoire was sequenced with immunoSEQ multiplex PCR; TCRdb's copy has only in-frame clones and lacks some. The repertoire includes 350,000 to 400,000 clones, about 85% of them detected once, and roughly 3% sits in the top ten. The source was peripheral blood, collected in a trial of Ad26.COV2.S vaccine versus placebo. The receptor set was obtained from a person between 18 and 60 years old who received the Ad26.COV2.S COVID-19 vaccine or a placebo. CDR3s include the opening cysteine and the closing phenylalanine or tryptophan. D genes are given only for firm matches. Clone size is shown for a subset of rows, as once, few, many or a class of expanded clone.

DNA,CDR3,J,size,D,V
TGCGCCAGCAGCCAGGCCAGCGGGGGAGGGACCCAGTACTTC,CASSQASGGGTQYF,TRBJ2-5,-,TRBD2,TRBV4-1
TGTGCCAGCAGCGCCGAGGGTGCGGGGGGGTCAGATACGCAGTATTTT,CASSAEGAGGSDTQYF,TRBJ2-3,few,TRBD2,TRBV5-8
TGTGCCAGTAGTACCTACGGAGGGCAGCGCAATCAGCCCCAGCATTTT,CASSTYGGQRNQPQHF,TRBJ1-5,once,-,TRBV19
TGTGCCAGTAGTACCGCGTTGAACACTGAAGCTTTCTTT,CASSTALNTEAFF,TRBJ1-1,-,-,TRBV19
TGTGCCAGCACTACCAGCTCTGGAAACACCATATATTTT,CASTTSSGNTIYF,TRBJ1-3,few,-,TRBV6-5
TGTGCCAGCAGTTCCCTAGCGGGGGCGTTGAATGAGCAGTTCTTC,CASSSLAGALNEQFF,TRBJ2-1,few,TRBD2,TRBV6-5
TGTGCCAGCAGCTTGTTTATCGGGACTAGTCTCTCAGATACGCAGTATTTT,CASSLFIGTSLSDTQYF,TRBJ2-3,-,TRBD2,TRBV5-6
TGTGCCAGCAGCCAAGATTACCCACAGGATTCCCTACTATGGGGCTACACCTTC,CASSQDYPQDSLLWGYTF,TRBJ1-2,-,-,TRBV3-1/TRBV3-2
TGTGCCAGCAGTTCCGGGACTAGCCTCAATGAGCAGTTCTTC,CASSSGTSLNEQFF,TRBJ2-1,-,TRBD2,TRBV6-5
TGCGCCAGCAGCTCGACAGGGGGAGAATATGGCTACACCTTC,CASSSTGGEYGYTF,TRBJ1-2,-,TRBD1,TRBV5-1
TGTGCCAGCAGCCCAAAGATCCTTTTCGGCACAGATACGCAGTATTTT,CASSPKILFGTDTQYF,TRBJ2-3,-,-,TRBV7-9
TGTGCCAGCAACTCGCAACAGGGGGCGGACGAGCAGTACTTC,CASNSQQGADEQYF,TRBJ2-7,-,-,TRBV21-1
TGTGCCAGCAGCTCTAGGACGGATAGCACAGATACGCAGTATTTT,CASSSRTDSTDTQYF,TRBJ2-3,-,-,TRBV6-2/TRBV6-3
TGTGCCAGCAGGGAAAGAAGCTCCTATAATTCACCCCTCCACTTT,CASRERSSYNSPLHF,TRBJ1-6,-,-,TRBV11-2
TGTGCCAGCAGCTTATACGGGGGACAGGGGAACACCGGGGAGCTGTTTTTT,CASSLYGGQGNTGELFF,TRBJ2-2,-,TRBD1,TRBV7-8
TGTGCCAGCAGCCCGGGGACAGGCAGACTGAACACTGAAGCTTTCTTT,CASSPGTGRLNTEAFF,TRBJ1-1,-,TRBD1,TRBV11-2
TGCGCCAGCAGCCTTCATCAGGGGGGGAACTTTGATGGCTACACCTTC,CASSLHQGGNFDGYTF,TRBJ1-2,-,TRBD1,TRBV4-1
TGTGCCAGCAGTCACCGGGAACCATTCAATGAGCAGTTCTTC,CASSHREPFNEQFF,TRBJ2-1,-,-,TRBV5-4
TGTGCCAGCAAGGGGGCCTGGGACGAGCAGTACTTC,CASKGAWDEQYF,TRBJ2-7,-,TRBD1,TRBV6-5
TGTGCCAGCAGCCCCCGGGCCGGTTTAGAGCAGTACTTC,CASSPRAGLEQYF,TRBJ2-7,once,-,TRBV9
TGTGCCAGCAGCTTAAGTCGACTAGTCGAAGAGACCCAGTACTTC,CASSLSRLVEETQYF,TRBJ2-5,-,-,TRBV7-9
TGCGCCAGCAGCTTTTCCCTAACAGGGGCCCACTATGGCTACACCTTC,CASSFSLTGAHYGYTF,TRBJ1-2,few,TRBD1,TRBV5-1
TGCAGCGCCGTTCCCGAAACCTACAATGAGCAGTTCTTC,CSAVPETYNEQFF,TRBJ2-1,-,-,TRBV29-1
TGTGCCAGCAGCCCAGACAGGCACCAAGAGACCCAGTACTTC,CASSPDRHQETQYF,TRBJ2-5,-,-,TRBV28
TGCAGCGTTGAGAATACCGGGACAGGAGCCCTCATTGCCTATGGCTACACCTTC,CSVENTGTGALIAYGYTF,TRBJ1-2,-,TRBD1,TRBV29-1
TGCGCCAGCAGCCCCGTTAAGGCAGGAGGGACTGAAGCTTTCTTT,CASSPVKAGGTEAFF,TRBJ1-1,-,-,TRBV4-3
TGTGCCAGCAGCCCACCTAGCGGGGGGGTCCCAGATACGCAGTATTTT,CASSPPSGGVPDTQYF,TRBJ2-3,-,TRBD2,TRBV7-8
TGTGCCAGCAGTTTAAGCGGGGTACTTTACAATGAGCAGTTCTTC,CASSLSGVLYNEQFF,TRBJ2-1,-,TRBD2,TRBV6-6
TGTGCCAGCAGTGCCGGGACCGGCCGGGTTTTT,CASSAGTGRVF,TRBJ1-4,-,-,TRBV12-3/TRBV12-4
TGTGCCAGCAGTTACTCGACGGGGGCTACGTCCTACGAGCAGTACTTC,CASSYSTGATSYEQYF,TRBJ2-7,-,-,TRBV6-6
TGTGCCAGCACCCTGGGGGACAAGCAGTACTTC,CASTLGDKQYF,TRBJ2-7,once,-,TRBV12-3/TRBV12-4
TGTGCCAGCAGGCCTCGGTATCTACCCTACGAGCAGTACTTC,CASRPRYLPYEQYF,TRBJ2-7,-,-,TRBV2
TGTGCCACCCAGTCTGACGGCTATACGCAGTATTTT,CATQSDGYTQYF,TRBJ2-3,-,-,TRBV24-1
TGTGCCAGCAGTTATCGGCCGATCTATGGCTACACCTTC,CASSYRPIYGYTF,TRBJ1-2,-,-,TRBV12-3/TRBV12-4
TGTGCCAGCAGCGTAGGCCAGGGGCCCAACAATGAAAAACTGTTTTTT,CASSVGQGPNNEKLFF,TRBJ1-4,-,-,TRBV9
TGTGCCAACCGGGACTTAGCCTACGAGCAGTACTTC,CANRDLAYEQYF,TRBJ2-7,-,-,TRBV2
TGTGCCAGCAGTACCTACAGAGGATCGGACGAGCAGTACTTC,CASSTYRGSDEQYF,TRBJ2-7,-,-,TRBV6-5
TGCGCCAGCAGTCTGGTGGGTAGGGGAAACACCATATATTTT,CASSLVGRGNTIYF,TRBJ1-3,-,-,TRBV5-1
TGTGCCAGCAGCCGACAGGGGGCCGGAGAGCAGTTCTTC,CASSRQGAGEQFF,TRBJ2-1,once,TRBD1,TRBV3-1/TRBV3-2